The text below deals with one T cell receptor (beta chain). Antigen specificity is unknown. These data originate in a study of regulatory T cells in long-lasting Graves disease. Turning to the study itself: Persistence in Graves' disease required over 5 years of antithyroid drugs plus positive TSH receptor antibodies. Study-level results: New patients shared roughly 980 public clonotypes, fewer than the roughly 2,700 shared by persistent patients. TRBV28, TRBJ1-2 and TRBJ2-5 were segments that persistent disease favored.

TCR beta libraries were built with iRepertoire HTBI primers and Arm-PCR of CDR3 regions. MiXCR was run by TCRdb on the multiplex PCR reads, yielding one entry per CDR3 protein. In the table there are about 310,000 distinct CDR3 sequences, roughly a fifth of which are singletons. CDR1 is SGHAT, CDR2 FQNNGV, per germline. CDR3 length: 12 residues. V was shortened by 3 bases and J by 8 bases, with 7 bases between the two germline ends. Time point here: persistent/refractory GD, antithyroid drugs over 5 years with positive TRAb. Extracted RNA from PBMCs served as the source of the TCR library. The chain is built from TRBV11-2 and TRBJ2-2; D perhaps matches TRBD1 (6 bases). The sample here was peripheral blood mononuclear cells (PBMCs), taken when the disease was refractory, from a patient treated with antithyroid drugs. This sequence was found in a female donor with Graves disease. The CDR3 sequence: CASSFGQGELFF. CDR3 in DNA: TGTGCCAGCAGCTTTGGACAGGGGGAGCTGTTTTTT.